A single sample is the source of the 6 T cell receptor beta chains below, sequenced in a study of Graves' ophthalmopathy and Graves' hyperthyroidism. Amplification from RNA transcripts yielded the TCR beta CDR3 regions. The workflow started with a first-round RT-PCR run with HTBI primers and then moved on to a second-round multiplex PCR. MiXCR was run by TCRdb on the multiplex PCR reads, yielding one entry per CDR3 protein. The data contain around 1.1 million distinct CDR3 sequences, roughly 35% of them singletons. Sequencing was carried out using peripheral blood or thyroid tissue (not recorded which). These receptors were obtained from an adult man with Graves' hyperthyroidism.

The chain combines TRBV7-8 with TRBJ1-1; 7 bases line up with TRBD1. The CDR3 extends over 17 amino acids. V shed 5 bases and J 1 base; nucleotides not matched to a gene: 13. The V gene's germline CDR1 is SGHVS and CDR2 FQNEAQ. CDR3 DNA sequence: TGTGCCAGCAGCCCAAGAGGGGGCGAGGTAGGGAACACTGAAGCTTTCTTT. Its protein product is CASSPRGGEVGNTEAFF.

This clonotype has a handful of counts. This chain joins TRBV12-3 or TRBV12-4 and TRBJ1-6, with 7 bases matching TRBD1. The CDR3 is 14 amino acids. Losses at the gene ends were 6 bases for V and 9 bases for J; bases not matched to a gene: 8. The CDR3 is CASRIDRVSSPLHF. The CDR3 nucleotides read TGTGCCAGCAGAATAGACAGGGTGAGTTCACCCCTCCACTTT.

The rearrangement links TRBV10-3 to TRBJ2-5, with TRBD2 matching over 10 bases. Germline V gives CDR1 ENHRY, CDR2 SYGVKD. V lost 7 bases and J lost 5; bases outside the gene matches: 13. This CDR3 contains 16 residues. The CDR3 sequence: CAIKEAASGSRETQYF. Written as DNA, the CDR3 is TGTGCCATCAAAGAAGCGGCTAGCGGGAGTAGGGAGACCCAGTACTTC.

The rearrangement joins TRBV2 to TRBJ2-2; D is uncertain. The V gene lost 5 bases and the J gene lost 3 bases, with 13 bases spanning the gap. The germline CDR1 and CDR2 sequences are SNHLY and FYNNEI. The CDR3 sequence is 15 residues long. The CDR3, as DNA: TGTGCCAGCAGTTTGGGCCCCCCGGACACCGGGGAGCTGTTTTTT. Protein: CASSLGPPDTGELFF.

This clonotype turned up a few times. The rearrangement joins TRBV28 to TRBJ2-7; D possibly corresponds to TRBD1 (5 bases). Germline V gene lookup returns CDR1 MDHEN and CDR2 SYDVKM. The V gene lost 7 bases and the J gene lost 4 bases, with 11 bases spanning the gap. The CDR3 spans 12 residues. The chain's CDR3 is CASNGAEYEQYF. The CDR3 DNA reads as TGTGCCAGCAATGGGGCGGAATACGAGCAGTACTTC.

This clonotype has a handful of counts. The genes are TRBV7-8 and TRBJ1-6; no definite D call. V was pared by 1 base and J by 10 bases, with 17 bases between. This CDR3 is built from 16 residues. Germline values: CDR1 SGHVS, CDR2 FQNEAQ. The CDR3 loop is CASSLGLGNRGSPLHF. CDR3 sequence (DNA): TGTGCCAGCAGCTTAGGACTAGGGAATCGTGGATCACCCCTCCACTTT. Full variable domain (rest looked up from reference TRBV7-8 and TRBJ1-6): GAGVSQSPRYKVAKRGQDVALRCDPISGHVSLFWYQQALGQGPEFLTYFQNEAQLDKSGLPSDRFFAERPEGSVSTLKIQRTQQEDSAVYLCASSLGLGNRGSPLHFGNGTRLTVT.